Below are 21 T cell receptor beta chains sequenced from a single sample in a study of somatic mutations in cytotoxic T cells in rheumatoid arthritis. The assay was immunoSEQ multiplex PCR, and TCRdb's table has in-frame clones only and misses some. The sample records 15,000 to 20,000 clones, over 75% being singletons. The specimen was CD8+ T cells sorted from blood. The source is an adult with rheumatoid arthritis.

The rearrangement joins TRBV9 to TRBJ2-7; 10 bases line up with TRBD1. From germline, CDR1 is SGDLS and CDR2 YYNGEE. The CDR3 totals 15 residues. V shed 2 bases and J 3 bases; nucleotides not matched to a gene: 5. The CDR3 sequence is CASSVETGGNYEQYF. CDR3 sequence (DNA): TGTGCCAGCAGCGTGGAGACAGGGGGCAACTACGAGCAGTACTTC.

V and J are TRBV10-2 and TRBJ1-1; D may be TRBD1 (6 bases). This CDR3 contains 14 residues. Trimming cost V 7 bases and J 1 base, with 13 bases left between them. Germline V gives CDR1 WSHSY, CDR2 SAAADI. The CDR3 protein is CASTPRTANTEAFF. As DNA, the CDR3 is TGCGCCAGCACCCCGAGGACAGCGAACACTGAAGCTTTCTTT.

The chain combines TRBV6-1 with TRBJ2-3, with 14 bases that match TRBD2. CDR3 length equals 16 residues. Losses at the gene ends were 3 bases for V and 4 bases for J; bases not matched to a gene: 3. Per germline, CDR1 MNHNS and CDR2 SASEGT. CDR3 sequence reads: CASSEGTSGGADTQYF. DNA of the CDR3: TGTGCCAGCAGTGAGGGGACTAGCGGGGGAGCAGATACGCAGTATTTT.

This clone came up once. The V call is TRBV6-5, the J call TRBJ2-5, with 7 nucleotides matching TRBD1. J gave up 5 bases and V 0 bases, and 9 bases lay outside the gene matches. The CDR3 sequence is 16 residues long. CDR1 is MNHEY, CDR2 SVGAGI, per germline. This CDR3 is CASSYSRQGRLETQYF. The CDR3, as DNA: TGTGCCAGCAGTTACTCAAGACAGGGAAGGTTGGAGACCCAGTACTTC.

The V and J genes are TRBV4-1 and TRBJ1-5, with no clear D. The germline V gene has CDR1 MGHRA and CDR2 YSYEKL. The CDR3 consists of 14 residues. V was shortened by 6 bases and J by 3 bases, with 12 bases between the two germline ends. In DNA, the CDR3 is TGCGCCAGCAGTCGCGGGGAATACAATCAGCCCCAGCATTTT. Its protein is CASSRGEYNQPQHF.

The genes are TRBV6-1 and TRBJ2-7, with a weak D call TRBD2 (6 bases). Between the trimmed V and J ends, which lost 4 bases and 2 bases, there was a span of 9 bases. The CDR3 runs 13 residues. Looked up from germline, CDR1 is MNHNS and CDR2 is SASEGT. The DNA of the CDR3 is TGTGCCAGCAGTGGCCGGAGGGCCTACGAGCAGTACTTC. This translates into CASSGRRAYEQYF.

This chain uses TRBV10-3 with TRBJ1-3; D uncertain. The CDR3 is 12 residues long. Germline CDR1 is ENHRY and CDR2 is SYGVKD. Trimming pared 0 bases from V and 6 bases from J, leaving 3 bases between. CDR3 amino acids: CAISESTNTIYF. CDR3 coding DNA: TGTGCCATCAGTGAGTCAACAAACACCATATATTTT.

In its sample, this clone was seen once. The gene calls are TRBV6-5 and TRBJ1-1, with 9 positions matching TRBD1. The junction had 9 bases not matched to a gene; V was cut back by 6 bases and J by 4 bases. This CDR3 has 15 amino acids. Germline V gene sequence: CDR1 MNHEY, CDR2 SVGAGI. The CDR3 nucleotides are TGTGCCAGCAGACGCGGACAGGGGCAGGGCACTGAAGCTTTCTTT. This encodes CASRRGQGQGTEAFF.

The rearrangement joins TRBV7-3 to TRBJ2-2, with a possible D match to TRBD1 (6 bases). The CDR3 spans 13 residues. Germline lookup yields CDR1 SGHTA and CDR2 FQGTGA. V dropped 4 bases and J dropped 6 bases, with 9 bases sitting between them. The CDR3 DNA reads TGTGCCAGCAGCTCCCAGGGGCCCGGGGAGCTGTTTTTT. It specifies CASSSQGPGELFF. Full variable domain (missing parts from reference TRBV7-3 and TRBJ2-2): GAGVSQTPSNKVTEKGKYVELRCDPISGHTALYWYRQSLGQGPEFLIYFQGTGAADDSGLPNDRFFAVRPEGSVSTLKIQRTERGDSAVYLCASSSQGPGELFFGEGSRLTVL.

This chain links TRBV4-1 with TRBJ2-7, with D possibly called TRBD1 or TRBD2 (5 bases each). This CDR3 has 15 residues. Trimming shortened V by 3 bases and J by 2 bases, and 14 bases separated the two germline ends. CDR1 is MGHRA and CDR2 is YSYEKL in the germline V gene. CDR3 sequence (DNA): TGCGCCAGCAGCCAGGAAGGGACCCCCCCCTACGAGCAGTACTTC. It specifies CASSQEGTPPYEQYF.

This chain uses TRBV30 with TRBJ2-3; 11 nucleotides align to TRBD2. From germline, CDR1 is GTSNPN and CDR2 SVGIG (reference sequence). CDR3 length equals 15 residues. The junction had 9 bases not matched to a gene; V was cut back by 5 bases and J by 5 bases. CDR3 DNA: TGTGCCTGGGGCCCCCTAGCGGGAGGTCGAGATACGCAGTATTTT. Residues: CAWGPLAGGRDTQYF.

The gene calls are TRBV10-3 and TRBJ2-2, with D possibly matching TRBD2 (5 bases). Per the germline V gene, CDR1 is ENHRY and CDR2 is SYGVKD. CDR3 length: 16 residues. The germline V and J ends were trimmed by 6 bases and 3 bases, with 17 bases remaining between them. The CDR3 region has the DNA TGTGCCATCAGACCAGAGAGCGTGAGGGACACCGGGGAGCTGTTTTTT. As protein: CAIRPESVRDTGELFF.

V and J are TRBV25-1 and TRBJ2-2; no firm D call. The CDR3 covers 12 residues. CDR1 and CDR2 from the germline V gene are MGHDK and SYGVNS. Trimming took off 3 bases at V and 5 bases at J, with 4 bases between the two ends. The CDR3 loop is CASSERTGELFF. The DNA of the CDR3 is TGTGCCAGCAGTGAGAGGACCGGGGAGCTGTTTTTT.

The chain combines TRBV4-1 with TRBJ2-7; TRBD1 matches at 7 bases. Germline CDR1 MGHRA, CDR2 YSYEKL. The CDR3 has 14 residues. Trimming took 4 bases from V and 2 from J; bases not matched to a gene: 5. DNA for the CDR3: TGCGCCAGCAGCCCCCCCGGGACAGCCTACGAGCAGTACTTC. Translated, it gives CASSPPGTAYEQYF.

The chain has TRBV27 and TRBJ2-2; no reliable D call. The CDR3 extends over 13 amino acids. V was clipped by 3 bases and J by 5 bases, with 7 bases between them. CDR1 is MNHEY and CDR2 is SMNVEV in the germline V gene (reference sequence). The DNA of the CDR3 is TGTGCCAGCAGTTTTTCGGTGACCGGGGAGCTGTTTTTT. It translates to CASSFSVTGELFF.

This rearrangement joins TRBV6-6 to TRBJ2-2; 8 bases fit TRBD1. Germline V CDR1 and CDR2: MNHNY, SVGAGI (reference sequence). With V trimmed by 2 bases and J by 6 bases, 2 bases remained unmatched. This CDR3 spans 14 amino acids. The CDR3 region is CASSYATGAGELFF. The CDR3 coding sequence is TGTGCCAGCAGTTACGCGACAGGGGCCGGGGAGCTGTTTTTT.

This chain uses TRBV5-6 with TRBJ1-5, with TRBD1 matching 10 bases. Germline V lookup: CDR1 SGHDT, CDR2 YYEEEE. V dropped 4 bases and J dropped 3; count of bases not matched to a gene: 10. The CDR3 sequence is 17 residues long. The chain's CDR3 is CASSARDRGSVNQPQHF. CDR3 nucleotide sequence: TGTGCCAGCAGCGCCCGGGACAGGGGATCTGTCAATCAGCCCCAGCATTTT.

V gene TRBV1 combines with J gene TRBJ2-7; the tabulated D call, TRBD1, remains unverified against the DNA. TRBV1 is labeled a pseudogene. The CDR3 has 21 residues. The CDR3 here is CTSSTGGGGPGISPTVYEQYF. DNA for the CDR3: TGCACCAGCAGTACAGGGGGCGGTGGACCGGGAATTAGTCCTACTGTCTACGAGCAGTACTTC.

The sample holds a few counts of this clone. The gene calls are TRBV10-3 and TRBJ2-1, with 9 bases lining up with TRBD1. The CDR3 consists of 14 residues. Germline CDR1 and CDR2: ENHRY and SYGVKD. Germline trimming cut 5 bases from V and 5 bases from J; bases unmatched to any gene: 4. CDR3 sequence (DNA): TGTGCCATCAGTAGCCGGGACAGGGACAATGAGCAGTTCTTC. This translates into CAISSRDRDNEQFF.

This sequence joins TRBV9 and TRBJ2-2, with unresolved D. CDR3 length equals 14 residues. The V end lost 10 bases, the J end lost 2 bases, and 15 bases lay between the germline ends. Germline CDR1 SGDLS, CDR2 YYNGEE. CDR3 nucleotide sequence: TGTGCCGGGAAACCCACCTCCAACACCGGGGAGCTGTTTTTT. It encodes CAGKPTSNTGELFF.

The CDR3 loop reads CASRQSQGGNQPQHF. CDR3 in DNA: TGTGCCAGTAGGCAATCCCAGGGGGGCAATCAGCCCCAGCATTTT. The rearrangement links TRBV19 to TRBJ1-5; TRBD1 aligns across 7 bases. The CDR3 totals 15 residues. Per the germline V gene, CDR1 is LNHDA and CDR2 is SQIVND (reference sequence). The J segment lost 2 bases and the V segment lost 6 bases, leaving 7 bases of the junction unmatched.